Following are 22 T cell receptor beta chains from one sample sequenced in a study of blood T cell repertoires in COVID-19. Profiled with immunoSEQ multiplex PCR; TCRdb holds only in-frame clones, not every one. The profile shows 57,000 or so clones, approximately 86% of them singletons. Sequenced material: peripheral blood. These receptors originate from a human donor in a cohort sampled during active COVID-19.

This clone has only one observation. The rearrangement uses TRBV28 and TRBJ1-6; weak D call: TRBD1 (6 bases). The germline CDR1 and CDR2 sequences are MDHEN and SYDVKM. Trimming took 0 bases from V and 6 from J, leaving 12 bases between them. CDR3 length: 16 residues. The DNA of the CDR3 is TGTGCCAGCAGTTTATGGTACAGGGATAGTAATTCACCCCTCCACTTT. Encoded protein: CASSLWYRDSNSPLHF.

The chain is built from TRBV19 and TRBJ2-2, with TRBD2 as a possible D gene (5 bases). V was shortened by 0 bases and J by 5 bases, with 16 bases between the two germline ends. Germline loops: CDR1 LNHDA, CDR2 SQIVND (reference sequence). This CDR3 comprises 17 residues. The CDR3 DNA follows: TGTGCCAGTAGTATAGATTTCCGGGGTTTGTGGACCGGGGAGCTGTTTTTT. Residues: CASSIDFRGLWTGELFF.

The chain is built from TRBV10-1 and TRBJ2-2; 8 nucleotides match TRBD1. V lost 0 bases to trimming and J lost 7 bases; unmatched junction nucleotides: 4. Looked up from germline, CDR1 is WNHNN and CDR2 is SYGVQD (reference sequence). The CDR3 spans 15 residues. CDR3 coding DNA: TGCGCCAGCAGTGAGTCGATACAGGGGGTCGGGGAGCTGTTTTTT. This encodes CASSESIQGVGELFF.

The V and J genes are TRBV14 and TRBJ2-1; a possible D gene is TRBD2 (5 bases). The CDR3 totals 15 residues. V was pared by 4 bases and J by 6 bases, with 16 bases between. Germline V lookup: CDR1 SGHDN, CDR2 FVKESK. The CDR3, as DNA: TGTGCCAGCAGCCGGACTCGCGGGTTCCTCAATGAGCAGTTCTTC. Residues: CASSRTRGFLNEQFF.

This rearrangement joins TRBV7-2 to TRBJ2-7, with TRBD2 matching 10 bases. CDR3 size: 15 residues. Germline CDR1 SGHTA, CDR2 FQGNSA. With 3 bases clipped from V and 3 bases from J, the junction kept 5 bases outside the gene matches. CDR3 DNA: TGTGCCAGCAGCTTTCAGCTAGCGGGAGACTACGAGCAGTACTTC. It yields the protein CASSFQLAGDYEQYF.

The chain combines TRBV11-1 with TRBJ2-3; 7 nucleotides line up with TRBD2. This CDR3 comprises 15 residues. After removal of 1 base from V and 3 bases from J, the junction contained 4 bases not matched to a gene. In germline, CDR1 is SGHAT, CDR2 FQDESV (reference sequence). CDR3 nucleotide sequence: TGTGCCAGCAGCTTAGGGTCGGGAGGAACAGATACGCAGTATTTT. Translated: CASSLGSGGTDTQYF.

The chain couples TRBV5-8 to TRBJ2-2, with a possible D match to TRBD2 (5 bases). Looked up from germline, CDR1 is SGHTS and CDR2 is YDEGEE. The CDR3 is 13 amino acids. The V end lost 4 bases, the J end lost 5 bases, and 9 bases lay between the germline ends. The CDR3 loop reads CASSPRGTGELFF. The CDR3 coding sequence is TGTGCCAGCAGCCCGAGAGGGACCGGGGAGCTGTTTTTT.

The V call is TRBV5-4, the J call TRBJ2-1; the D is unclear. With 1 base removed from V and 7 bases from J, the gap between germline ends came to 15 bases. CDR1 and CDR2 (germline): SGHNT, YYREEE (reference sequence). CDR3 length: 15 residues. As DNA, the CDR3 is TGTGCCAGCAGCTTGATATCGCCTGGAGAAAATGAGCAGTTCTTC. This translates into CASSLISPGENEQFF.

The chain uses TRBV2 and TRBJ2-6; no reliable D call. Germline values: CDR1 SNHLY, CDR2 FYNNEI. V was cut by 11 bases and J by 4 bases, with 18 bases left in between. The length of the CDR3 is 15 residues. CDR3 sequence: CACSPTVPGANVLTF. Written as DNA, the CDR3 is TGTGCCTGCTCTCCAACAGTACCCGGGGCCAACGTCCTGACTTTC.

This chain connects TRBV5-4 to TRBJ1-2; D is undetermined. Germline CDR1 reads SGHNT; CDR2 reads YYREEE (reference sequence). There are 12 residues in the CDR3. Trimming removed 0 bases from V and 8 bases from J, with 8 bases in between. Written as DNA, the CDR3 is TGTGCCAGCAGCTTGGAGAGTCGGGGCTACACCTTC. This encodes CASSLESRGYTF.

This chain joins TRBV7-9 and TRBJ1-3, with D possibly TRBD1 on 6 matching bases. CDR1 and CDR2 (germline): SEHNR, FQNEAQ (reference sequence). Trimming removed 5 bases at V and 0 bases at J, with 20 bases between. The CDR3 has 18 residues. The chain's CDR3 is CASSLGKVGHSSGNTIYF. The CDR3 coding sequence is TGTGCCAGCAGCCTCGGGAAGGTGGGACACTCCTCTGGAAACACCATATATTTT.

The gene calls are TRBV7-9 and TRBJ2-7; 9 bases fit TRBD1. V was clipped by 7 bases and J by 2 bases; unmatched bases: 9. The CDR3 covers 15 residues. Germline CDR1 and CDR2: SEHNR and FQNEAQ (reference sequence). In DNA, the CDR3 is TGTGCCAGCACCACGTTGGGACAGGGCCCCTACGAGCAGTACTTC. It codes for CASTTLGQGPYEQYF.

The rearrangement uses TRBV10-1 and TRBJ2-1, with D tentatively TRBD1 (6 bases). Germline V gene sequence: CDR1 WNHNN, CDR2 SYGVQD (reference sequence). This CDR3 spans 13 amino acids. Trimming pared 6 bases from V and 6 bases from J, leaving 12 bases between. The CDR3 region is CASRSQGTNEQFF. The CDR3, as DNA: TGCGCCAGCAGGTCCCAGGGGACCAATGAGCAGTTCTTC.

This rearrangement joins TRBV30 to TRBJ1-5, with D perhaps TRBD1 (6 bases). The V gene's germline CDR1 is GTSNPN and CDR2 SVGIG (reference sequence). Trimming removed 0 bases from V and 9 bases from J, with 12 bases in between. This CDR3 has 13 residues. In DNA form, the CDR3 reads TGTGCCTGGAGTGTAGGGGGAGAAGGGCCCCAGCATTTT. Translating it yields CAWSVGGEGPQHF.

The chain combines TRBV7-2 with TRBJ2-2, with D possibly matching TRBD1 (6 bases). Trimming cost V 3 bases and J 5 bases, with 16 bases left between them. CDR3 length: 16 residues. Germline V lookup: CDR1 SGHTA, CDR2 FQGNSA. The CDR3 sequence is CASSLYFGTQTGELFF. The CDR3 DNA follows: TGTGCCAGCAGCTTGTATTTCGGGACACAAACCGGGGAGCTGTTTTTT.

This clone has more than one count but fewer than ten. The chain links TRBV19 to TRBJ1-5; D is possibly TRBD1 (5 bases). The CDR3 spans 17 residues. Trimming removed 1 base from V and 1 base from J, with 14 bases in between. Looked up from germline, CDR1 is LNHDA and CDR2 is SQIVND (reference sequence). CDR3 region: CASSIVRTGRSNQPQHF. The CDR3 nucleotides are TGTGCCAGTAGTATAGTTAGAACAGGAAGGAGCAATCAGCCCCAGCATTTT.

This chain connects TRBV20-1 to TRBJ2-1, with D tentatively TRBD2 (5 bases). Trimming stripped 3 bases from V and 7 bases from J, with 13 bases between. The CDR3 spans 13 residues. Germline CDR1 DFQATT, CDR2 SNEGSKA (reference sequence). Written as DNA, the CDR3 is TGCAGTGCTAGTTGGGGAGTCGGGAATGAGCAGTTCTTC. This translates into CSASWGVGNEQFF.

The sample holds one count of this clone. This chain links TRBV6-2 or TRBV6-3 with TRBJ2-3; TRBD2 is a possible D gene (5 bases). There are 17 residues in the CDR3. Germline assignment: CDR1 MNHEY and CDR2 SVGEGT. V dropped 0 bases and J dropped 2 bases, with 15 bases sitting between them. As DNA, the CDR3 is TGTGCCAGCAGTTACTCGATAACGGGGAGCCACACAGATACGCAGTATTTT. The encoded protein is CASSYSITGSHTDTQYF.

V is TRBV7-9 and J is TRBJ2-5, with D perhaps TRBD2 (6 bases). V shed 5 bases and J shed 1 base, with 17 bases lying between them. The length of the CDR3 is 16 residues. Germline CDR1 SEHNR, CDR2 FQNEAQ (reference sequence). CDR3 in DNA: TGTGCCAGCAGCAGAAGTTCTGGGGGACTCCAAGAGACCCAGTACTTC. This gives the protein CASSRSSGGLQETQYF. Using reference TRBV7-9 and TRBJ2-5 for the parts outside the CDR3, the full variable domain is DTGVSQNPRHKITKRGQNVTFRCDPISEHNRLYWYRQTLGQGPEFLTYFQNEAQLEKSRLLSDRFSAERPKGSFSTLEIQRTEQGDSAMYLCASSRSSGGLQETQYFGPGTRLLVL.

This clone occurred a few times. This chain uses TRBV7-3 with TRBJ1-5; the D gene is possibly TRBD1 (6 bases). Trimming removed 8 bases at V and 3 bases at J, with 11 bases between. Germline V gene lookup returns CDR1 SGHTA and CDR2 FQGTGA. The CDR3 has 13 amino acids. CDR3 sequence (DNA): TGTGCCAGCGCCAGGGGACCCAATCAGCCCCAGCATTTT. It translates to CASARGPNQPQHF.

The chain combines TRBV27 with TRBJ1-5; perhaps TRBD1 as D (5 bases). In germline, CDR1 is MNHEY, CDR2 SMNVEV (reference sequence). Trimming cost V 3 bases and J 3 bases, with 9 bases left between them. The CDR3 consists of 14 residues. The CDR3 spells CASSFQGPNQPQHF. DNA of the CDR3: TGTGCCAGCAGTTTTCAGGGTCCCAATCAGCCCCAGCATTTT.

The chain links TRBV10-1 to TRBJ2-3; unclear D gene. Between the trimmed V and J ends, which lost 5 bases and 4 bases, there was a span of 10 bases. Germline lookup yields CDR1 WNHNN and CDR2 SYGVQD (reference sequence). This CDR3 spans 13 amino acids. CDR3 in amino acids: CASSFVPSDTQYF. As DNA, the CDR3 is TGCGCCAGCAGTTTTGTTCCTTCAGATACGCAGTATTTT.